This TCR beta chain was recovered during a study of cytomegalovirus exposure and HLA in healthy donors. Study-level points and caveats: Presence/absence analyses took donor sequencing depth as roughly uniform. Available immune exposure information was restricted to CMV serostatus only.

Use of 60 Vbeta and 13 Jbeta primers characterized the PCR. Profiled with immunoSEQ multiplex PCR; TCRdb holds only in-frame clones, not every one. Among 100,000 to 150,000 clones listed, around 72% were seen once. The CDR3 totals 15 residues. Trimming cost V 0 bases and J 4 bases, with 12 bases left between them. CDR1 is MGHRA and CDR2 is YSYEKL in the germline V gene. A remark on this clone: What it binds is not known.

The gene calls are TRBV4-1 and TRBJ1-1; D gene unclear. What was sequenced was PBMCs. The receptor comes from a man aged 25 to 45 in good health and CMV-seronegative. The CDR3 DNA reads as TGCGCCAGCAGCCAAGACCCCGCACGTAGCACTGAAGCTTTCTTT. This encodes CASSQDPARSTEAFF.